This T cell receptor (beta chain) originates from a study of shared clonotypes between healthy human individuals. Unsorted PBMC DNA went through sequencing on ten immunoSEQ deep assay plates. Original data processing: Filtering differed for immunoSEQ, which gave only junction sequences without quality scores. Produced via immunoSEQ multiplex PCR; TCRdb's table is partial and in-frame only. That table is the source of V, J and clone size, and D and trimming were worked out from the DNA. This table holds around 510,000 clones, around 80% found once. This clone appeared once. CDR1 and CDR2 from the germline V gene are SNHLY and FYNNEI. The CDR3 consists of 15 residues. V trimming: 6 bases; J trimming: 4 bases; junction bases outside the gene matches: 7. Those who donated, Caucasian adults without exception, all lived in Nashville, Tennessee. Unsorted samples used approximately 99 million PBMCs for genomic DNA.

The V gene is TRBV2, the J gene TRBJ2-2, with 8 bases lining up with TRBD1. The clonotype was recovered from a woman aged 40 to 55 in good health. Some clones in this sample may be carry-over from other donors' samples. Sequencing was done on a sample of PBMCs. CDR3 coding DNA: TGTGCCAGCAGCCCCCGGACAGGGACCACCGGGGAGCTGTTTTTT. Its protein product is CASSPRTGTTGELFF.